This T cell receptor beta chain was found in a study of blood T cell repertoires in COVID-19. Study as a whole: The United States, Italy and Spain supplied acute and convalescent COVID-19 samples.

This clone is a singleton in its sample. Sequenced by immunoSEQ multiplex PCR; TCRdb stores in-frame clones only, minus some. Among 110,000 to 150,000 clones listed, under 90% were seen once. CDR3 length: 16 residues. The J segment lost 3 bases and the V segment lost 1 base, leaving 6 bases of the junction unmatched. Germline CDR1 reads LGHNA; CDR2 reads YNFKEQ. Participants had their cohort set by participant-reported clinical history. Each exposed participant met a COVID-19 case in the 2 weeks preceding study entry. The sequencing input was PBMCs or T cells enriched from blood (not recorded which). This chain links TRBV4-2 with TRBJ2-1, with TRBD2 matching 7 bases. The receptor was derived from a woman aged 18 to 35 who had been exposed to COVID-19. CDR3 residues: CASSQGSAGIYNEQFF. CDR3 nucleotide sequence: TGTGCCAGCAGCCAAGGGTCAGCGGGAATCTACAATGAGCAGTTCTTC.